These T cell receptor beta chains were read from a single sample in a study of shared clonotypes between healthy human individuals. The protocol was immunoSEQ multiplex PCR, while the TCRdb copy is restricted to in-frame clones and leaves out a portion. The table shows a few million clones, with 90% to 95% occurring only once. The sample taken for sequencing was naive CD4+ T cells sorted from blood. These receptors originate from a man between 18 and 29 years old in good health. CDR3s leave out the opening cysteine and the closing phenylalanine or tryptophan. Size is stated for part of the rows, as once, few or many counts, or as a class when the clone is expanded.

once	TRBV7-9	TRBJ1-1	ASSLVEGTEAF
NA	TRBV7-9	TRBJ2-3	ASSLDANTQY
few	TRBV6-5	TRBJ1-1	ASSYTENTEAF
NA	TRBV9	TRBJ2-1	ASSLTGGSYNEQF
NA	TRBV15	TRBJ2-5	ATSRDRIETQY
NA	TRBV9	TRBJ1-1	ASSVRPTNTEAF
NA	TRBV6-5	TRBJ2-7	ASSYGPGTQTYEQY
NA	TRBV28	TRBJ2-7	ASSTTDGYEQY
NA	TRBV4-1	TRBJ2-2	ASSQQGRIGSTGELF
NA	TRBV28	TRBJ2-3	ASSTSSGPLQTDTQY
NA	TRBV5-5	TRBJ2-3	ASSLGNTDTQY
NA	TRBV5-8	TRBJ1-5	ASSSRTGNQPQH
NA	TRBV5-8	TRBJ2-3	ASSWVSGGDTQY
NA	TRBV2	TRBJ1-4	ASSVDSGLAGVF
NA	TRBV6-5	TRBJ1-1	ASSGTLGHTEAF
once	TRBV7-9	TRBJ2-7	ASSFRNYEQY
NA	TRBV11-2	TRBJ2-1	ASSLDPGKGNEQF
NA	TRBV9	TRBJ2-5	ASSVAASGRAETQY
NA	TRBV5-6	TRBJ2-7	ASSLGTGEQY
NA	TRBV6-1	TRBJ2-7	ASSGAGIGYEQY
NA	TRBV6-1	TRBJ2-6	ASSEEPSGANVLT
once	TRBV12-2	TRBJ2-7	ASRPFGIYEQY
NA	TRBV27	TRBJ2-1	ASSLSGRNYNEQF
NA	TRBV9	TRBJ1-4	ASSVDLGSNEKLF
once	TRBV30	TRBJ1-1	AWRLSGGTEAF
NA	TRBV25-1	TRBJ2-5	ASSEPYRGREETQY
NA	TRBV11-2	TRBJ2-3	ASSFSGGTDTQY
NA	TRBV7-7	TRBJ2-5	ASSLGGTTLTQY
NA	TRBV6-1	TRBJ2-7	ASKVVTSGYEQY
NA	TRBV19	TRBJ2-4	ASSWDTKNIQY
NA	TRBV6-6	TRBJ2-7	ASSLNSPGQGYEQY
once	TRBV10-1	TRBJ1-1	ASSTGGGTEAF
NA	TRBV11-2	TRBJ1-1	ASSSWTEAF
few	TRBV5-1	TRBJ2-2	ASSFSGGNTGELF
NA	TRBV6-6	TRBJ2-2	ASSGGDGGELF
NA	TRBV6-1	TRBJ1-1	ASSGRTGSGTEAF
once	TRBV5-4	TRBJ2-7	ASSLDPGDYEQY
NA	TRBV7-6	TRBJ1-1	ASSPRSGGLNTEAF
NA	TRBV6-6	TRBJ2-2	ASSQGNGELF
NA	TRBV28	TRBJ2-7	ASSTAGTELYEQY
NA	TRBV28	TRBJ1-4	ASSTTGTGNEKLF
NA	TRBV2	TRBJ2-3	ASRTQGMADTQY
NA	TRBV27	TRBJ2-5	ASRPTGVPEEETQY
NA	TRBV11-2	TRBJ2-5	ASRRLAGGKETQY
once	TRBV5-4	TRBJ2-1	ASSTTSDSYNEQF
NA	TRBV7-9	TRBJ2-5	ASSRPGPTGETQY
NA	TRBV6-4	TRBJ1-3	ATRGAEDGNTIY
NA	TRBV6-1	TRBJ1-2	ARTGTSPYGYT
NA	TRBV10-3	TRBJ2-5	AISDREGTAGETQY
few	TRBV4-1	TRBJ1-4	ASGPVEGTYEKLF
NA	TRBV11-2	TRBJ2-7	ASSLDSPLVQY